Here is one T cell receptor beta chain with its context. This specimen comes from a study of neurological immune-mediated disorders. The CDR3 contains 13 residues. Trimming took off 3 bases at V and 11 bases at J, with 13 bases between the two ends. 5'RACE employing 10-nucleotide random UMIs yielded the cDNA. One entry per CDR3 protein results from TCRdb running MiXCR on the 5' RACE reads. The sample consists of about 24,000 distinct CDR3 sequences, 10% to 15% of them appearing once. The clonotype comes from a woman between 40 and 55 years old with HTLV-1-associated myelopathy (HAM/TSP). The sample consisted of PBMCs. The chain couples TRBV12-3 or TRBV12-4 to TRBJ1-4; D is possibly TRBD1 (5 bases). CDR3 sequence reads: CASSLGQNYKLFF. The DNA of the CDR3 is TGTGCCAGCAGTTTGGGGCAGAATTACAAACTGTTTTTT.